This T cell receptor (beta chain) is drawn from a study of T cells in narcolepsy. Remarks on this clone: The antigen is undetermined.

Study results and caveats: Autoreactive clonotypes reportedly recurred in blood of same and different patients, not controls. Some memory CD4+ repertoires had no autoreactive clone sequences.

Here immunoSEQ multiplex PCR was the method, and the copy in TCRdb shows in-frame clones only, minus some. The sample yields about 34,000 clones, more than 65% seen once. Germline V gene lookup returns CDR1 SGHRS and CDR2 YFSETQ. V lost 4 bases to trimming and J lost 2 bases, with 15 bases between them. The CDR3 sequence is 15 residues long. Sequencing input: memory (CD45RA-) CD4+ T cells from blood. The source of this sequence is a human donor in good health. The chain links TRBV5-1 to TRBJ1-2; D not resolved. The CDR3 reads CASSTAQPPNYGYTF. CDR3 bases: TGCGCCAGCAGCACAGCACAGCCTCCAAACTATGGCTACACCTTC.